A single T cell receptor beta chain is shown here with its context. Its target is not known. Trimming took 5 bases from V and 3 from J; bases not matched to a gene: 6. CDR3 length: 14 residues. CDR1 and CDR2 (germline): MDHEN, SYDVKM. The data were taken from a study of human T cells and chemical hapten exposure. Regarding the study as a whole: Significantly greater numbers of large CDR3 similarity clusters came from expanded TCRs than from controls. Expanded TCR counts at PT1 were positively correlated with the patch test score.

MiXCR, applied by TCRdb to the RACE reads, yields one record per CDR3 protein. The table lists some 110,000 distinct CDR3 sequences, 30% to 35% of them singletons, with about 2.7% in the top ten. Described time point: patch test 3, about 24 weeks after DPC sensitization. This sample's treatment: therapeutic diphenylcyclopropenone sensitization with weekly scalp DPC. The source of this sequence is a man aged 35 to 55 with alopecia areata. Some clones in this sample may be carry-over from other donors' samples. The input for sequencing was whole blood, taken in connection with sensitization to the hapten diphenylcyclopropenone (DPC). This chain uses TRBV28 with TRBJ2-7, with 8 bases lining up with TRBD1. The CDR3 region is CASSPPRGLYEQYF. Written as DNA, the CDR3 is TGTGCCAGCAGTCCGCCCAGGGGGCTCTACGAGCAGTACTTC.